This is a list of T cell receptor beta chains from one sample in a study of blood T cell repertoires in COVID-19. Method: immunoSEQ multiplex PCR; TCRdb's copy keeps in-frame clones and lacks some. The sample lists 300,000 to 350,000 clones; under 95% were seen once. Sequencing was carried out using peripheral blood. The receptor set was obtained from a young woman who had recovered from COVID-19. CDR3s leave out the opening cysteine and the closing phenylalanine or tryptophan.

TRBV6-6 ASSYSATGTSPLH
TRBV11-2 ASSLEGPSSRGDTEAF
TRBV19 ASSTGTGGMNTEAF
TRBV29-1 SARAGVIDTQY
TRBV30 AWSLGQGPNEQF
TRBV2 ASSLSPRGYT
TRBV6-5 ASSSGTGNVLETQY
TRBV7-8 ASSSRWSAITDTQY
TRBV7-2 ASSGRMRITGELF
TRBV24-1 ATSDRTGSNYGYT
TRBV15 ATSRRQSVMNTEAF
TRBV21-1 ASSKPGRGKDNQPQH
TRBV29-1 SVLQGNSYNEQF
TRBV9 ASSAGTDIYGYT
TRBV4-1 ASSPHGQEVSPLH
TRBV2 ASSENRVGELF
TRBV30 AWSVHPGYT
TRBV7-2 ASAEGSRSTDTQY
TRBV18 ASSRSRAYNEQF
TRBV7-2 ASSSWESSYNEQF
TRBV5-1 ASSLEGFLDTEAF
TRBV24-1 ATSAPGQGQPQH
TRBV24-1 ATSDSRGYGNQPQH
TRBV27 ASSLGLVNEQF
TRBV7-9 ASSPSRTRSYNEQF
TRBV19 ASSMIGSSTDTQY
TRBV5-4 ASSLTGGNEQF